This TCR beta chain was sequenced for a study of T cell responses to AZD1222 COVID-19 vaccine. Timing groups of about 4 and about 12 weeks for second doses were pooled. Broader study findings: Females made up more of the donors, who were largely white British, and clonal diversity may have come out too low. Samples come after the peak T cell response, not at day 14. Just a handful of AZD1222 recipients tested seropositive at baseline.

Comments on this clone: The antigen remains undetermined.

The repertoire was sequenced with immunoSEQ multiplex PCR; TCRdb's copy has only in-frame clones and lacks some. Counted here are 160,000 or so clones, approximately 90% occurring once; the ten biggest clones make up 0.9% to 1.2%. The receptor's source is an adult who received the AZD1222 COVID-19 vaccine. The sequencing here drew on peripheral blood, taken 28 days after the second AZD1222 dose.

In DNA form, the CDR3 reads TGTGCCAGCAGCTTAGAGGGCAGTGACGGCTATGGCTACACCTTC. This encodes CASSLEGSDGYGYTF. The rearrangement joins TRBV11-2 to TRBJ1-2; D not certain. The CDR3 is 15 residues long. Trimming pared 0 bases from V and 4 bases from J, leaving 12 bases between. Germline V gene lookup returns CDR1 SGHAT and CDR2 FQNNGV. The entire variable domain, with the rest obtained from reference TRBV11-2 and TRBJ1-2, is as follows: EAGVAQSPRYKIIEKRQSVAFWCNPISGHATLYWYQQILGQGPKLLIQFQNNGVVDDSQLPKDRFSAERLKGVDSTLKIQPAKLEDSAVYLCASSLEGSDGYGYTFGSGTRLTVV.